These T cell receptor beta chains were read from a single sample in a study of blood T cells in healthy people across ages. TCRdb independently ran MiXCR on the 5' RACE reads; one entry per CDR3 protein. The sample yields some 760,000 distinct CDR3 sequences, 20% to 25% seen once. This same sample was also taken into another study, of T cells of mothers and their children.

The sample taken for sequencing was blood. Receptors originate from a boy between 10 and 17 years old in good health. Both conserved end residues are part of each CDR3. D genes are given only for firm matches. The size field is filled for only some rows; it gives once, few, many or a size class.

abundance: NA; v_gene: TRBV28; d_gene: TRBD2; j_gene: TRBJ2-1; CDR3aa: CASSHRLAGDNEQFF; CDR3nt: TGTGCCAGCAGCCACCGACTAGCGGGAGATAATGAGCAGTTCTTC
abundance: NA; v_gene: TRBV4-1; d_gene: NA; j_gene: TRBJ2-5; CDR3aa: CASSHPGRGETQYF; CDR3nt: TGCGCCAGCAGCCATCCCGGAAGAGGGGAGACCCAGTACTTC
abundance: NA; v_gene: TRBV4-3; d_gene: NA; j_gene: TRBJ2-2; CDR3aa: CASSQGIDGELFF; CDR3nt: TGCGCCAGCAGCCAAGGGATCGACGGGGAGCTGTTTTTT
abundance: NA; v_gene: TRBV7-2; d_gene: TRBD1; j_gene: TRBJ1-1; CDR3aa: CASSLEGQGRAFF; CDR3nt: TGTGCCAGCAGCTTAGAAGGACAGGGGCGGGCTTTCTTT
abundance: few; v_gene: TRBV29-1; d_gene: NA; j_gene: TRBJ2-5; CDR3aa: CSVVQRNQETQYF; CDR3nt: TGCAGCGTTGTTCAAAGAAATCAAGAGACCCAGTACTTC
abundance: NA; v_gene: TRBV10-2; d_gene: NA; j_gene: TRBJ2-2; CDR3aa: CASRSMELDGELFF; CDR3nt: TGCGCCAGCCGGTCAATGGAGTTAGACGGGGAGCTGTTTTTT
abundance: NA; v_gene: TRBV11-2; d_gene: TRBD2; j_gene: TRBJ2-3; CDR3aa: CASSLRLAGVTDTQYF; CDR3nt: TGTGCCAGCAGCTTAAGACTAGCGGGAGTGACAGATACGCAGTATTTT
abundance: NA; v_gene: TRBV27; d_gene: TRBD1; j_gene: TRBJ2-7; CDR3aa: CASRGGQGDEQYF; CDR3nt: TGTGCCAGCCGGGGGGGACAGGGGGACGAGCAGTACTTC
abundance: few; v_gene: TRBV4-1; d_gene: TRBD2; j_gene: TRBJ2-7; CDR3aa: CASSQEAAIAGGSAYEQYF; CDR3nt: TGCGCCAGCAGCCAAGAAGCGGCGATAGCGGGAGGGAGCGCCTACGAGCAGTACTTC
abundance: NA; v_gene: TRBV5-1; d_gene: NA; j_gene: TRBJ1-4; CDR3aa: CASTRFWGEKLFF; CDR3nt: TGCGCCAGCACGAGGTTTTGGGGTGAAAAACTGTTTTTT
abundance: once; v_gene: TRBV4-2; d_gene: TRBD1; j_gene: TRBJ2-7; CDR3aa: CASSPRVTGEDHEQYF; CDR3nt: TGTGCCAGCAGCCCCCGGGTGACAGGGGAGGATCACGAGCAGTACTTC